This T cell receptor (beta chain) was retrieved from a study of T-cell memory formation after mild COVID-19 (dated by TCRdb to about 2021). General notes on the study: TCR sequence clusters from the two donors were found to be largely donor specific. In a couple of donors, T-cell clones that expanded and contracted after mild COVID-19 were tracked by sequencing TCRalpha and TCRbeta repertoires over time. The cohort was made up of two young adult volunteers, one female and one male, who were previously healthy.

Results and caveats for the whole study, not just this receptor: Contracting CD4+ clones were located mainly in the CM and EM memory subsets, whereas CD8+ clones were found to be enriched in EMRA. The study covered only a couple of mild cases, and larger cohorts including severe cases with pre-infection samples were considered necessary. Some responding clones were detected in pre-infection memory, which suggested that pre-existing cross-reactive memory T cells had joined the SARS-CoV-2 response. The second-wave clones that peaked on day 37 were not confirmed to be SARS-CoV-2 specific. Balanced CD4/CD8 phenotypes were observed for clones contracting from day 15 to 85, whereas a bias towards CD4+ was observed for a second wave of clones expanding from day 15 to 37.

From the germline V gene, CDR1 is SGHAT and CDR2 is FQNNGV. Trimming removed 7 bases from V and 5 bases from J; the gene matches leave 11 bases unexplained. Spanning cysteine to phenylalanine, the CDR3 consists of 17 amino acids. Solely the CDR3 DNA is kept, with 51 bases framed from the first base. PBMCs were isolated by Ficoll-Paque density gradient centrifugation. TCRdb shows the sequencer as Illumina NovaSeq 6000. TCRalpha and TCRbeta cDNA libraries were built by 5'RACE with constant-segment primers, adding sample barcodes and unique molecular identifiers. RNA was extracted from every sample with Trizol reagent. Amplification of the libraries took two PCR steps, and the second step added a second sample barcode plus Illumina TruSeq adapters. Sequencing of libraries was performed on an Illumina NovaSeq with 2 x 150 bp paired-end reads. The original pipeline was this. The reads were demultiplexed and collapsed into UMI-guided consensus sequences using migec v1.2.7. With mixcr v2.1.11, UMI consensuses were aligned to TRA and TRB V and J templates and assembled into clonotypes. A clonotype was counted as expanded or contracted only if both edgeR and NoisET called the change significant, with noise models trained on biological replicates. For edgeR calls, the cutoffs were a false discovery rate-adjusted p below 0.01 and a log2 fold-change threshold of 1. As an exploratory analysis of dynamics, max-normalized trajectories of the 1000 most abundant clonotypes were examined by PCA with hierarchical clustering. Each responding clone was given a CD4 or CD8 phenotype based on the CD4+ and CD8+ repertoires, which had been sequenced separately. TCRdb cleaned the public reads at Q25 with fastp, built clones with MiXCR and kept in-frame beta chains. One record per CDR3 amino acid sequence lists the most common genes and DNA. The V and J calls shown here were made by TCRdb, not taken from the authors' results. For this sample there are 90,000 to 120,000 distinct CDR3 sequences; 14% appear just once. The ten largest clones represent less than 40% of the sample.

This clonotype was recorded at least ten times. Its antigen is still unknown. Qualities for individual bases were not recorded, and no much larger clone is one base off. Sequences were obtained from PBMCs or a T cell subset sorted from them (not recorded which). The chain was built from TRBV11-2 and TRBJ2-2; the junction holds 12 bases that match TRBD1. The sequence was obtained from a man in his late teens or twenties who had mild COVID-19 (a few samples of this study predate the infection). The sample titles of this study are shuffled in the database, so cell type and time point are left out; the donor was told from shared clones. The CDR3 protein: CASKSPGGQGATGELFF. At the DNA level, the sequence is TGTGCCAGCAAATCCCCCGGGGGACAGGGGGCAACCGGGGAGCTGTTTTTT.